These 11 T cell receptor beta chains were sequenced from one sample in a study of cytomegalovirus exposure and HLA in healthy donors. The PCR ran on 60 Vbeta and 13 Jbeta primers. Sequencing used immunoSEQ multiplex PCR; TCRdb keeps in-frame clones, though not all of them. The profile shows 250,000 or so clones, about 85% of them singletons. Input material: PBMCs. Receptors were obtained from a human donor in good health.

This chain uses TRBV19 with TRBJ2-7; D might be TRBD1 (6 bases). V was pared by 4 bases and J by 2 bases, with 15 bases between. The CDR3 extends over 15 amino acids. Germline V gene data show CDR1 as LNHDA and CDR2 as SQIVND (reference sequence). The CDR3 nucleotides are TGTGCCAGTAGTACCGGGGTCAGGGGCGCCTACGAGCAGTACTTC. Amino acids: CASSTGVRGAYEQYF.

The rearrangement uses TRBV7-9 and TRBJ1-4, with 8 positions matching TRBD1. The CDR3 covers 17 residues. Germline V gene sequence: CDR1 SEHNR, CDR2 FQNEAQ (reference sequence). The V and J ends lost 1 base and 4 bases, in that order; junction bases with no gene match: 8. The CDR3 DNA reads as TGTGCCAGCAGCTTAGTACCGGGACAGGCGAATAATGAAAAACTGTTTTTT. This codes for CASSLVPGQANNEKLFF.

The rearrangement uses TRBV7-2 and TRBJ1-5; the D is unclear. From germline, CDR1 is SGHTA and CDR2 FQGNSA. V was clipped by 5 bases and J by 6 bases, with 17 bases between them. The CDR3 contains 15 residues. This chain's CDR3 is CASSDNPGRGQPQHF. The CDR3 region has the DNA TGTGCCAGCAGCGACAACCCCGGGCGGGGTCAGCCCCAGCATTTT.

The chain carries TRBV5-4 and TRBJ2-2, with 11 bases matching TRBD2. Germline assignment: CDR1 SGHNT and CDR2 YYREEE (reference sequence). The CDR3 has 15 residues. Trimming removed 2 bases from V and 7 bases from J; junction bases left unmatched: 4. CDR3 in amino acids: CASSLLAGVVGELFF. The CDR3 bases are TGTGCCAGCAGCTTACTAGCGGGAGTCGTCGGGGAGCTGTTTTTT.

The V call is TRBV27, the J call TRBJ2-3, with a weak D call TRBD2 (7 bases). Trimming took 2 bases from V and 5 from J, leaving 20 bases between them. CDR1 is MNHEY, CDR2 SMNVEV, per germline (reference sequence). The CDR3 has 17 residues. The CDR3 DNA follows: TGTGCCAGCAGTTTACGAGGGGGGGGTATTAGAGTAGATACGCAGTATTTT. Its protein product is CASSLRGGGIRVDTQYF.

Concerning this clone itself: The identical CDR3 is also encoded by other nucleotide sequences in the sample. V usage is TRBV2 and J usage is TRBJ1-1; D gene uncertain. The V gene lost 7 bases and the J gene lost 7 bases, with 19 bases spanning the gap. Looked up from germline, CDR1 is SNHLY and CDR2 is FYNNEI. The CDR3 has 14 amino acids. Written as DNA, the CDR3 is TGTGCCAGCAACCAAGGCGGAGGGATTGGTGAAGCTTTCTTT. Amino acids: CASNQGGGIGEAFF.

The chain carries TRBV28 and TRBJ2-7, with 14 bases matching TRBD2. Germline values: CDR1 MDHEN, CDR2 SYDVKM. CDR3 length: 14 amino acids. The V segment lost 6 bases and the J segment 5 bases; nucleotides outside the gene matches: 3. For the CDR3, the DNA is TGTGCCAGCAGGGGACTAGCGGGAGTCGACGAGCAGTACTTC. This codes for CASRGLAGVDEQYF.

DNA for the CDR3: TGTGCCAGCATGGACTACCCGGGACTAGAAGATAAGACCCAGTACTTC. This encodes CASMDYPGLEDKTQYF. This chain links TRBV2 with TRBJ2-5; TRBD2 agrees at 8 bases. V trimming: 7 bases; J trimming: 6 bases; junction bases outside the gene matches: 16. The CDR3 totals 16 residues. In germline, CDR1 is SNHLY, CDR2 FYNNEI.

The rearrangement joins TRBV5-4 to TRBJ2-1; D possibly corresponds to TRBD2 (6 bases). Per germline, CDR1 SGHNT and CDR2 YYREEE (reference sequence). The CDR3 runs to 15 residues. Trimming removed 0 bases from V and 6 bases from J, with 13 bases in between. The CDR3 DNA follows: TGTGCCAGCAGCTTGGTCGGGAGTCGGGTCAATGAGCAGTTCTTC. Translated: CASSLVGSRVNEQFF.

The chain joins TRBV4-1 to TRBJ2-7, with 10 nucleotides matching TRBD2. With 2 bases clipped from V and 6 bases from J, the junction kept 7 bases outside the gene matches. Germline V gene sequence: CDR1 MGHRA, CDR2 YSYEKL. This CDR3 contains 15 residues. The CDR3 DNA reads as TGCGCCAGCAGCCAATCTAGCGGGAGTTCGGCCGAGCAGTACTTC. Translation gives CASSQSSGSSAEQYF.

Concerning this clone: Additional DNA sequences in this sample encode the identical CDR3. The rearrangement links TRBV11-3 to TRBJ2-3; TRBD2 agrees at 15 bases. The germline CDR1 and CDR2 sequences are SGHNT and YENEEA. V shed 5 bases and J 3 bases; nucleotides not matched to a gene: 3. The CDR3 totals 16 residues. In DNA, the CDR3 is TGTGCCAGCAGCCCAGGACTAGCGGGAGGGACAGATACGCAGTATTTT. It codes for CASSPGLAGGTDTQYF.